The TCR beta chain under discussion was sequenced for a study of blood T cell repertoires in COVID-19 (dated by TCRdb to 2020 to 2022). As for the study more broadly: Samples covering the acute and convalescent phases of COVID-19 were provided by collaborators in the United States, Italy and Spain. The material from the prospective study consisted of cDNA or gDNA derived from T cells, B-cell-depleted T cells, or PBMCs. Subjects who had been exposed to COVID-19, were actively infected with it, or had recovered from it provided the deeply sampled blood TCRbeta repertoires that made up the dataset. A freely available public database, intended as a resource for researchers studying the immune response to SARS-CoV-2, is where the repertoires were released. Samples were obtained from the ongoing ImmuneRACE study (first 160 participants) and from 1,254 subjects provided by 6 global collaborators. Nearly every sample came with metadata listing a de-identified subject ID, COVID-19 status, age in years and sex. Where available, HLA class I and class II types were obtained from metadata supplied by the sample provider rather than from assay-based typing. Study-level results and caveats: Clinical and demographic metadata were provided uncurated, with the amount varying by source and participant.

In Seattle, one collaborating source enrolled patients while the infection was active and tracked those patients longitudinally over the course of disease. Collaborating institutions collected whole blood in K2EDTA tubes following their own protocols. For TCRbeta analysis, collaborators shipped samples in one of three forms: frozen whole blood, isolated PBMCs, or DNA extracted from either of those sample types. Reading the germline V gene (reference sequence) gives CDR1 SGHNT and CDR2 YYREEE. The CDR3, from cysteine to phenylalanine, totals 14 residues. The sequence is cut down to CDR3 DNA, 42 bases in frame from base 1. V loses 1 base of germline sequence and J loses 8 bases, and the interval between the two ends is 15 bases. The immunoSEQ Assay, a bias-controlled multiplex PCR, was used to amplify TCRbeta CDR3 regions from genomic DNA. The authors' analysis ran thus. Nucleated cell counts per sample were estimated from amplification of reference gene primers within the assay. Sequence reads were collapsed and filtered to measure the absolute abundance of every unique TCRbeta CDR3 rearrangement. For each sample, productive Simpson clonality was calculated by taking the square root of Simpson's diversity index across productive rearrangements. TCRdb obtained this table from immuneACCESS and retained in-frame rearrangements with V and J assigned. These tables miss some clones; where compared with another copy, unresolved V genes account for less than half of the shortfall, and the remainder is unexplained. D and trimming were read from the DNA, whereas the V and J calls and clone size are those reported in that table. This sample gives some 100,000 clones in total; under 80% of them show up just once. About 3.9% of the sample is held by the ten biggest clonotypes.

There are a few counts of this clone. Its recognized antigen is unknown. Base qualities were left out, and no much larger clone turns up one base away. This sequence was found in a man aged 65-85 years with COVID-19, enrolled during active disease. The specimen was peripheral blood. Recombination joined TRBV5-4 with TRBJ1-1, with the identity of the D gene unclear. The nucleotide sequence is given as TGTGCCAGCAGCTTGTTCTTCGAGGGATCCGAAGCTTTCTTT. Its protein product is CASSLFFEGSEAFF.